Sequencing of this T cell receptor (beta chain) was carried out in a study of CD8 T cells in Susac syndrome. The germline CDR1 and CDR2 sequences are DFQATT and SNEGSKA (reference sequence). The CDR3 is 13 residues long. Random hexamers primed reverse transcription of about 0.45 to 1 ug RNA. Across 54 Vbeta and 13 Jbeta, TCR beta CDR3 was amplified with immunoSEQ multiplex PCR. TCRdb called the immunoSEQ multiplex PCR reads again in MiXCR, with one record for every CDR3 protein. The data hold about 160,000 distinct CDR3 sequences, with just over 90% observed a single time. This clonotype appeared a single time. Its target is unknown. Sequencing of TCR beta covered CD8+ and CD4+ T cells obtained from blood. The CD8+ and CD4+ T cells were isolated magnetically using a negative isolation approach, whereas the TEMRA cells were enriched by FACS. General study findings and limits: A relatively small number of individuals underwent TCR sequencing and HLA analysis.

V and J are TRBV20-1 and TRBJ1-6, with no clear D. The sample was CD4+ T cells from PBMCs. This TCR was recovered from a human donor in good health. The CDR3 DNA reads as TGCAGCGCCGCTGAACAGTATAATTCACCCCTCCACTTT. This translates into CSAAEQYNSPLHF.